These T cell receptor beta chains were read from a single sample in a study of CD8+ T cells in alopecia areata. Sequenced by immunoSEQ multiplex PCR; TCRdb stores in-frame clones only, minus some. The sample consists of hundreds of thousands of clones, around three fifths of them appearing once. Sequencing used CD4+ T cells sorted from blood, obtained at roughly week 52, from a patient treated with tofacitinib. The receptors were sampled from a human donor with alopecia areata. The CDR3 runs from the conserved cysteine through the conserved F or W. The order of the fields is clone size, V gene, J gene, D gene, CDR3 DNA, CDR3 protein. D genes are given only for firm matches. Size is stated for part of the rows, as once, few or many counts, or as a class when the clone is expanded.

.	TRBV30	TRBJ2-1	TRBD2	TGTGCCTGGAGTGCCCTAGCGGGGGCCTACAATGAGCAGTTCTTC	CAWSALAGAYNEQFF
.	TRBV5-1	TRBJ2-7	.	TGCGCCAGCAGCTTGGAAGGGTACGAGCAGTACTTC	CASSLEGYEQYF
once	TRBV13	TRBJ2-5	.	TGTGCCAGCAGCCCTGGGATAGACCAAGAGACCCAGTACTTC	CASSPGIDQETQYF
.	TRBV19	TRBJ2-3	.	TGTGCCAGTAGTCTAGAGAGCACAGATACGCAGTATTTT	CASSLESTDTQYF
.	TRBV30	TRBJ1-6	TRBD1	TGTGCCTATTGGACAGGCAATTCACCCCTCCACTTT	CAYWTGNSPLHF
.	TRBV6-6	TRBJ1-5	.	TGTGCCAGCAGTCCCCTCCAGGCGAATCAGCCCCAGCATTTT	CASSPLQANQPQHF
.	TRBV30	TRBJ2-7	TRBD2	TGTGCCTGGAGTGTACGAGGCGGGGGGGGCGAGCAGTACTTC	CAWSVRGGGGEQYF
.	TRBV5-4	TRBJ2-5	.	TGTGCCAGCAGCTTGGCCAGGGGGGATGAGACCCAGTACTTC	CASSLARGDETQYF
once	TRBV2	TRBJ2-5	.	TGTGCCAGCAGTGAGCTTCAAGAGACCCAGTACTTC	CASSELQETQYF
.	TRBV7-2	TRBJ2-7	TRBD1	TGTGCCAGCACGCGGACAGGGGTTGGGGAGCAGTACTTC	CASTRTGVGEQYF
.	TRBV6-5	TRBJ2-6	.	TGTGCCAGCAGTTACCTCAGGGGCGCTGGGGCCAACGTCCTGACTTTC	CASSYLRGAGANVLTF
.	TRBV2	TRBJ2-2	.	TGTGCCAGCAGTGGCACCGGGGAGCTGTTTTTT	CASSGTGELFF
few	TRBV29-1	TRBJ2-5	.	TGCAGCGTTGGACCTAGGGAGACCCAGTACTTC	CSVGPRETQYF
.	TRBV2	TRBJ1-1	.	TGTGCCAGCACCGAGGACCACACTGAAGCTTTCTTT	CASTEDHTEAFF
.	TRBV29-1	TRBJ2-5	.	TGCAGCGTTGACGACAGGAGCTGGGAGACCCAGTACTTC	CSVDDRSWETQYF
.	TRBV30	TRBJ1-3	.	TGTGCCTGGACCCTGGACAGTCATGGAAACACCATATATTTT	CAWTLDSHGNTIYF
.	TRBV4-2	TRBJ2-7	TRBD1	TGTGCCAGCAGCTTCCGGGACAGTACCTACGAGCAGTACTTC	CASSFRDSTYEQYF
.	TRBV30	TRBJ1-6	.	TGTGCCTGGACCCGTCGACCTAATTCACCCCTCCACTTT	CAWTRRPNSPLHF
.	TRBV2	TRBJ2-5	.	TGTGCCAGCAGGTCGGACCAAGAGACCCAGTACTTC	CASRSDQETQYF
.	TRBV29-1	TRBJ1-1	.	TGCAGCGTTGAAGGGTGGCGTGACATGAACACTGAAGCTTTCTTT	CSVEGWRDMNTEAFF
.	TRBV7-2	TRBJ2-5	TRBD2	TGTGCCAGCAGCTGGAGGACTAGCGGGGAAGAGACCCAGTACTTC	CASSWRTSGEETQYF
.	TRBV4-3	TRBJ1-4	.	TGCGCCAGCAGCCAAGTGGGGGACGGAAGGAATGAAAAACTGTTTTTT	CASSQVGDGRNEKLFF
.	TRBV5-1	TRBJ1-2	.	TGCGCCAGCAGCCCTGGGCAGGGGTTTGGCTACACCTTC	CASSPGQGFGYTF
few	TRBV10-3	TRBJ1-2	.	TGTGCCATCAGTGAAGGGGTATGGCGGTATGGCTACACCTTC	CAISEGVWRYGYTF
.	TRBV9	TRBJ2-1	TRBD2	TGTGCCAGCAGCGTAGCTCCGCGGGGGGACGAGCAGTTCTTC	CASSVAPRGDEQFF
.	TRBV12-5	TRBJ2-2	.	TGTGCTAGTGCACCAACGACAGGACCCACCGGGGAGCTGTTTTTT	CASAPTTGPTGELFF
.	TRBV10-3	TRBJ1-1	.	TGTGCCATCAGTACGGGGGAGGGGAAAGCTTTCTTT	CAISTGEGKAFF
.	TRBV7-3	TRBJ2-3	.	TGTGCCAGCAGCTTAGGGGGGACCACAGATACGCAGTATTTT	CASSLGGTTDTQYF
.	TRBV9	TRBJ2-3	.	TGTGCCAGCAGCGTAGGAGGTCCGGGGGCTCTAGATACGCAGTATTTT	CASSVGGPGALDTQYF
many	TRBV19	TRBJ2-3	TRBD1	TGTGCCAGTAGTATAGATCCTACAGGGGTGGTTACAGATACGCAGTATTTT	CASSIDPTGVVTDTQYF
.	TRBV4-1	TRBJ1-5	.	TGCGCCAGCAGCCAGGCGGTCGTTCTCAATCAGCCCCAGCATTTT	CASSQAVVLNQPQHF
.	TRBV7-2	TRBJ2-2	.	TGTGCCAGCAGCGTACAGGGTCACCAGGCTGATACCGGGGAGCTGTTTTTT	CASSVQGHQADTGELFF
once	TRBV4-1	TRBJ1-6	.	TGCGCCAGCAGCCAAGAGGGCCACAACATTAATTCACCCCTCCACTTT	CASSQEGHNINSPLHF
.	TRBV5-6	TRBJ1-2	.	TGTGCCAGCAGCTTGGAACTACAGGGCGGCTACACCTTC	CASSLELQGGYTF
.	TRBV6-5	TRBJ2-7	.	TGTGCCAGCAGGAGTGGAAGGCTTGGCTACGAGCAGTACTTC	CASRSGRLGYEQYF
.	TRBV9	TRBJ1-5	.	TGTGCCAGCAGCGTTTCCCAGGGAGGTCAGCCCCAGCATTTT	CASSVSQGGQPQHF